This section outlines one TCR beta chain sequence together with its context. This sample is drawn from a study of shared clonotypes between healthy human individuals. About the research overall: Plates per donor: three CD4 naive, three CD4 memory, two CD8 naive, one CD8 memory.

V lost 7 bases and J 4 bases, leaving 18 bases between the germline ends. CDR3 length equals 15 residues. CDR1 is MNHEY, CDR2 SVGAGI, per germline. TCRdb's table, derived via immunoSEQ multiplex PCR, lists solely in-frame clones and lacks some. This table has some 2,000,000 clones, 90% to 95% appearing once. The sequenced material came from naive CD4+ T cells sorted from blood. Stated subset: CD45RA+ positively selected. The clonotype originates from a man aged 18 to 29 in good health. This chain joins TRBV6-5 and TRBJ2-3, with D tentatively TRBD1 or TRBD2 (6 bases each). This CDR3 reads CASKQGLGGADTQYF. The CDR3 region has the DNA TGTGCCAGCAAACAGGGACTTGGGGGAGCAGATACGCAGTATTTT.